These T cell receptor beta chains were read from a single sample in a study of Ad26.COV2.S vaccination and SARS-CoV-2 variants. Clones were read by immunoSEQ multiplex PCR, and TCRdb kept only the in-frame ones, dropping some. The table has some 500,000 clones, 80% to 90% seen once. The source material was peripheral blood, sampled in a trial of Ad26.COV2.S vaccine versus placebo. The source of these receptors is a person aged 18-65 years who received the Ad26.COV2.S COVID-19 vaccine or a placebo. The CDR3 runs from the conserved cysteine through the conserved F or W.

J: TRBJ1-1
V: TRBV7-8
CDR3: CASSLGGETVSAFF

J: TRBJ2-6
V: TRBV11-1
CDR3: CASSAEPGANVLTF

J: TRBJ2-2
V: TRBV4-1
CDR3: CASSIHNRDRANTGELFF

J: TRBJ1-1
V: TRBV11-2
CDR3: CASSLRGLDTEAFF

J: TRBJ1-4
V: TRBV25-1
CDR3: CASSGQGDLEKLFF

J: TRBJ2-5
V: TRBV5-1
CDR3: CASSSTREGETQYF

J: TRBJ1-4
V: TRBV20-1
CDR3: CSAEKGEKLFF

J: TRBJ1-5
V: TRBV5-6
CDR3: CASSLLNQPQHF

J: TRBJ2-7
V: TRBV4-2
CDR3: CASSQDARTASYEQYF

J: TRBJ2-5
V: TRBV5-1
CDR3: CASSLGGDQETQYF

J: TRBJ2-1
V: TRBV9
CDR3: CASSLSSVWGNEQFF

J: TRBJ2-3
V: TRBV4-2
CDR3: CASSQLETGLPGDTQYF

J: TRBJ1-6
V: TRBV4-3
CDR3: CASSQDQGQFNSPLHF

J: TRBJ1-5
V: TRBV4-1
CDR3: CASSRTGTLVTNQPQHF

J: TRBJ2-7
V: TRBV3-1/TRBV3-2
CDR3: CASQGWGGVSYEQYF

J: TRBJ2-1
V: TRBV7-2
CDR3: CASSLQRGVNEQFF

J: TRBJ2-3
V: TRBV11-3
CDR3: CASSLGSNTDTQYF

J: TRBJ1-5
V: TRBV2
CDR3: CASSPDSGNQPQHF

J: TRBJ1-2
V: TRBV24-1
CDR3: CATSDPEAYGYTF

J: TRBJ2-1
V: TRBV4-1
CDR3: CASRPRGQSYNEQFF

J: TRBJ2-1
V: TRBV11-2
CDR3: CASSSVAGNSYNEQFF

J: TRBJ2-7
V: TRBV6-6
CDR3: CASSYSTSGYTYEQYF

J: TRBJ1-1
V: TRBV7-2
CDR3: CASSSDRPRGTEAFF

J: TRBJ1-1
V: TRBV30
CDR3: CAWSVMASIKAFF

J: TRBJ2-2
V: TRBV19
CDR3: CASIGQGVSGELFF

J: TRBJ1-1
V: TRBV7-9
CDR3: CASSSQGTSTEAFF

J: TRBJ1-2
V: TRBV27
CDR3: CASSLLGPPGSYTF

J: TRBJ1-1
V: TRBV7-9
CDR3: CASSSLRNTEAFF

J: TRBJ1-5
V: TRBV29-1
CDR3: CSVREQGNQPQHF

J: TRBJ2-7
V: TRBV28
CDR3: CASSPHILRQRYEQYF

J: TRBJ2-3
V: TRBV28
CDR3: CASSLWPGGTDTQYF

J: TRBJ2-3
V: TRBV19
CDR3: CASSIGARGTTQYF

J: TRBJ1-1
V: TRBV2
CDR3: CASIRERQNTEAFF

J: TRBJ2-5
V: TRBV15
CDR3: CATSRVTDSEETQYF

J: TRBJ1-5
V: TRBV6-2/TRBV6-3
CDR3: CASSYEGMGSQPQHF

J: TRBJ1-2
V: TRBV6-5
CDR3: CASSYWDRRAYGYTF

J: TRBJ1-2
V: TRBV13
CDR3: CASSSGTGLNYGYTF

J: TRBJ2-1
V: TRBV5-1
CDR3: CASSFAPAEQFF

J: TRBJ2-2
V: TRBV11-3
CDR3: CASSFGRVDTGELFF

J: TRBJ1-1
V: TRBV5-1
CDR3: CASSLWGTPLVPEAFF

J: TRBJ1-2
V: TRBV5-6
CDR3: CASSWGLVGGYTF

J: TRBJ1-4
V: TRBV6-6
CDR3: CASSYYGGQEKLFF

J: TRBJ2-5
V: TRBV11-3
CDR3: CASSTTRESRTQYF

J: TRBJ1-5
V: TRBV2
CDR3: CASKVASHREQPQHF